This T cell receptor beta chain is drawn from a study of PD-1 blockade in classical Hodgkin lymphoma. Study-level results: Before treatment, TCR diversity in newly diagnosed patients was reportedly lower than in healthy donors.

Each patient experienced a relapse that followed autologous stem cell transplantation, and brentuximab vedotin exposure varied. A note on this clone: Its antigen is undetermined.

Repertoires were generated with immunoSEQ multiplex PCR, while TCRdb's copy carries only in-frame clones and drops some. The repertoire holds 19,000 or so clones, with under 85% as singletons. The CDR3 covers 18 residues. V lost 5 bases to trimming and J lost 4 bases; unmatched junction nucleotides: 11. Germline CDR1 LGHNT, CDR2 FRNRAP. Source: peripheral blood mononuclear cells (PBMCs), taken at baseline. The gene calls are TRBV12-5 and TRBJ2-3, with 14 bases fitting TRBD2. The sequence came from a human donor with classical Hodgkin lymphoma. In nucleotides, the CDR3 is TGTGCTAGTGGTGATGGACTAGCGGGAGGCCTTACTTCAGATACGCAGTATTTT. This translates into CASGDGLAGGLTSDTQYF.